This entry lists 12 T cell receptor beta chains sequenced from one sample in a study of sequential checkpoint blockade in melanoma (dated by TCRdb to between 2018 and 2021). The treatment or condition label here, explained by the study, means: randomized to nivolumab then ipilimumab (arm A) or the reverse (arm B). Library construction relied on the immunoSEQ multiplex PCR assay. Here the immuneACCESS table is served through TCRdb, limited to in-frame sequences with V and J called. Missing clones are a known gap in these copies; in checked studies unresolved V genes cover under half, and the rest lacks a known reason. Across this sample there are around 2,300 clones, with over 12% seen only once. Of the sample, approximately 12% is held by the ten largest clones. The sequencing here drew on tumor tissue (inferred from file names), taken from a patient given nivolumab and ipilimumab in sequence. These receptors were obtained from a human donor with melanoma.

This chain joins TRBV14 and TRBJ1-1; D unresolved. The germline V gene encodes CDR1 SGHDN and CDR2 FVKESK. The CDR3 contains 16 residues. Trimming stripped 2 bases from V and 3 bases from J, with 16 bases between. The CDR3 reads CASSQFGWIEDTEAFF. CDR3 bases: TGTGCCAGCAGCCAATTCGGATGGATCGAGGACACTGAAGCTTTCTTT. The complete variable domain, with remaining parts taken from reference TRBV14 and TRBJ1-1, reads EAGVTQFPSHSVIEKGQTVTLRCDPISGHDNLYWYRRVMGKEIKFLLHFVKESKQDESGMPNNRFLAERTGGTYSTLKVQPAELEDSGVYFCASSQFGWIEDTEAFFGQGTRLTVV.

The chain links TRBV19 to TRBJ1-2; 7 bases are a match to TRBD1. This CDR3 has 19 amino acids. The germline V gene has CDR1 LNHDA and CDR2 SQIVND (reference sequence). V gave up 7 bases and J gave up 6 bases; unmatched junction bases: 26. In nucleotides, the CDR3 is TGTGCCAGTATCCCGGGAGTAGCGGGTCGCCTTACAGGGGAGGATGGCTACACCTTC. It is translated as CASIPGVAGRLTGEDGYTF.

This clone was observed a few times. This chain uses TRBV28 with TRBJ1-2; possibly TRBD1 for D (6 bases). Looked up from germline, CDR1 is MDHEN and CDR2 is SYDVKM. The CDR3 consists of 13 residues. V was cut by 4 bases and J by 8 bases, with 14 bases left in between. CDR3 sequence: CASSSIQGLGYTF. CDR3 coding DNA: TGTGCCAGCAGTTCCATACAGGGTTTGGGCTACACCTTC.

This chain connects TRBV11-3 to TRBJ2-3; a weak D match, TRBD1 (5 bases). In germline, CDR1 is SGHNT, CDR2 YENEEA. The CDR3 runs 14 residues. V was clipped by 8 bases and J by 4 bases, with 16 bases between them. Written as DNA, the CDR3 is TGTGCCAGCGTGAGTCAGGGTAGGGCAGATACGCAGTATTTT. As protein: CASVSQGRADTQYF.

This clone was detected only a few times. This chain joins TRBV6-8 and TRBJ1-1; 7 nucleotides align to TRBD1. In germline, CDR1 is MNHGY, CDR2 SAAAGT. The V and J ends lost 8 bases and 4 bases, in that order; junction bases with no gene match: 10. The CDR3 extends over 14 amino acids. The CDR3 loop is CASLTGAAVTEAFF. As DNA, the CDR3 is TGTGCCAGCCTAACAGGGGCGGCGGTCACTGAAGCTTTCTTT.

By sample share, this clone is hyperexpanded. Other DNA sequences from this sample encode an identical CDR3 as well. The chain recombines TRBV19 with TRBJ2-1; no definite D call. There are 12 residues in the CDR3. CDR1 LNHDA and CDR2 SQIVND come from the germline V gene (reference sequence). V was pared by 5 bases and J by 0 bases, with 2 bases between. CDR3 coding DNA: TGTGCCAGTAGTCCCTCCTACAATGAGCAGTTCTTC. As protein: CASSPSYNEQFF.

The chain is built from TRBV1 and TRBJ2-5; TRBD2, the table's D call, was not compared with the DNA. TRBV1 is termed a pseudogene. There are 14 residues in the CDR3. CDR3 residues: CASSQDTSRETQYF. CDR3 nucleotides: TGCGCCAGCAGCCAAGATACTAGCAGGGAGACCCAGTACTTC.

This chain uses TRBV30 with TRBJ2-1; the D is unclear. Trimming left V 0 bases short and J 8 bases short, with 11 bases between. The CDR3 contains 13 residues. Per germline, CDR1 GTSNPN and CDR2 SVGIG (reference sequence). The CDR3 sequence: CAWSVTQRDEQFF. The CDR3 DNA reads TGTGCCTGGAGTGTAACTCAGCGCGATGAGCAGTTCTTC.

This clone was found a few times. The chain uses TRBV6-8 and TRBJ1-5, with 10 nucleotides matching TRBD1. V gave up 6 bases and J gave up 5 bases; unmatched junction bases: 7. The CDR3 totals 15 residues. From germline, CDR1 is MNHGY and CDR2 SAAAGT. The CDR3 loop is CASSLMGTGDQPQHF. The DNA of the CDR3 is TGTGCCAGCAGCCTCATGGGGACAGGGGATCAGCCCCAGCATTTT.

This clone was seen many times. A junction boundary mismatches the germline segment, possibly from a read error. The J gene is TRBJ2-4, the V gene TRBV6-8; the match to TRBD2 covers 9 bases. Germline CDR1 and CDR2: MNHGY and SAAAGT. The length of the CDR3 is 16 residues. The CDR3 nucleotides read TGTGCCATCAGTGGAACGACTAGCGGAGCCAAAAACATTCAGTACTTC. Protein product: CAISGTTSGAKNIQYF.

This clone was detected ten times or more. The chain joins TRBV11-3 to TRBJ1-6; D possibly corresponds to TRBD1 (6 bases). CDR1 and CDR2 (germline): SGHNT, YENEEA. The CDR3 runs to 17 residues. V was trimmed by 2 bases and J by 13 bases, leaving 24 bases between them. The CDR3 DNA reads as TGTGCCAGCAGCTTACAGGACTATAGGGGGGCCCGTGCTCCCCTCCACTTT. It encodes CASSLQDYRGARAPLHF. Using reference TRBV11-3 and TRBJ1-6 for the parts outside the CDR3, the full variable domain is EAGVVQSPRYKIIEKKQPVAFWCNPISGHNTLYWYLQNLGQGPELLIRYENEEAVDDSQLPKDRFSAERLKGVDSTLKIQPAELGDSAVYLCASSLQDYRGARAPLHFGNGTRLTVT.

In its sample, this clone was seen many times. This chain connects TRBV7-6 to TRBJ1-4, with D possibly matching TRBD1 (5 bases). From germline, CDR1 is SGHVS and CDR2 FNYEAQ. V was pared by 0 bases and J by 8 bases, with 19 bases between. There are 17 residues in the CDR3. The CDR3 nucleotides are TGTGCCAGCAGCTTAGCTTTGAGATGGCAGGGAGGCGAAAAACTGTTTTTT. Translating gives CASSLALRWQGGEKLFF.